Below, one TCR beta chain is given with its context. A junction end diverges from the germline sequence, so it may reflect a read error. The germline V gene encodes CDR1 SGHTA and CDR2 FQGTGA. The CDR3 is 15 amino acids. The entry originates in a study of T cell responses to AZD1222 COVID-19 vaccine. Only in-frame clones appear in the TCRdb table, and some are missing; sequencing was by immunoSEQ multiplex PCR. Of 150,000 to 160,000 clones in the sample, about 88% are singletons; the top ten hold under 8%. The sequence came from an adult who had recovered from COVID-19. The chain is built from TRBV7-3 and TRBJ2-1; D might be TRBD1 (6 bases). The sample here was peripheral blood, taken after recovery from COVID-19. The CDR3 nucleotides are TGTGCCAGCAGCCTAACCGCAGTACAGGGCGATGAGCAGTTCTTC. Translated, it gives CASSLTAVQGDEQFF.